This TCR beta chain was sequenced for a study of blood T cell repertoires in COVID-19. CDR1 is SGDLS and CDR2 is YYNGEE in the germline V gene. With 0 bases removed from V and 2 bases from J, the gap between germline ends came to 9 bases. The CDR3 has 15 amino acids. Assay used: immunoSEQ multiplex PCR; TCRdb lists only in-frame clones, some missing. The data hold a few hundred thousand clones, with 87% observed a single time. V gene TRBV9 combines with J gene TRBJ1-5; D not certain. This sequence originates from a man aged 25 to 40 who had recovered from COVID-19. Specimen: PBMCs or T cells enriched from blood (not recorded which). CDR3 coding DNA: TGTGCCAGCAGCGTAGGAGCGAGTGGCAATCAGCCCCAGCATTTT. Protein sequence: CASSVGASGNQPQHF. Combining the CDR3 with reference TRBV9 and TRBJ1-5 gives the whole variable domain DSGVTQTPKHLITATGQRVTLRCSPRSGDLSVYWYQQSLDQGLQFLIQYYNGEERAKGNILERFSAQQFPDLHSELNLSSLELGDSALYFCASSVGASGNQPQHFGDGTRLSIL.